These T cell receptor beta chains were read from a single sample in a study of blood T cell repertoires in COVID-19. Using immunoSEQ multiplex PCR, the repertoire was profiled, and TCRdb retains in-frame clones only, with some absent. The sample shows roughly 260,000 clones, 91% of them seen only once. The sequenced sample consisted of peripheral blood. These receptors were taken from a person aged 18 to 35 with COVID-19, enrolled during active disease. The conserved cysteine and the conserved F or W are not part of the CDR3 here.

V	J	CDR3
TRBV6-5	TRBJ2-1	ASTATSGPFNEQF
TRBV27	TRBJ1-4	ASSPGQGNEKLF
TRBV5-1	TRBJ2-1	ASSLTGTANEQF
TRBV28	TRBJ2-2	ASSGLGRYGELF
TRBV27	TRBJ2-1	ASSLSYAGLQGGNEQF
TRBV3-1/TRBV3-2	TRBJ1-1	ASSPGDREETEAF
TRBV9	TRBJ2-3	ASSYGDTQY
TRBV7-8	TRBJ1-4	ASSLRTGQEKLF
TRBV3-1/TRBV3-2	TRBJ2-5	ASSPPGLAGVETQY
TRBV7-9	TRBJ2-1	ASSPPTSAVIYNEQF